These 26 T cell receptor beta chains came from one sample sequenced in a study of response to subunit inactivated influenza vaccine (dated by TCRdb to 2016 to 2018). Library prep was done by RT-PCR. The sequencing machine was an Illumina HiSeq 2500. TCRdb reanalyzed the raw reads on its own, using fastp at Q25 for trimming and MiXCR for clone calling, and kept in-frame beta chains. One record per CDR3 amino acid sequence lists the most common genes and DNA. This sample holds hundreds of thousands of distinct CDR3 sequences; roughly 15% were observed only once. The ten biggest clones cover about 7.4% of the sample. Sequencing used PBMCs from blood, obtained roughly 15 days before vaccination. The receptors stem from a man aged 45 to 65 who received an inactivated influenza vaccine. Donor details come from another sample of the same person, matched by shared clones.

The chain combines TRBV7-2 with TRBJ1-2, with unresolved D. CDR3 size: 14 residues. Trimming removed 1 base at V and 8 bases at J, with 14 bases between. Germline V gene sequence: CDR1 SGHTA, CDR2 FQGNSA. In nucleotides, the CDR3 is TGTGCCAGCAGCTTAGACGGGCCTCGGAGAGGCTACACCTTC. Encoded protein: CASSLDGPRRGYTF.

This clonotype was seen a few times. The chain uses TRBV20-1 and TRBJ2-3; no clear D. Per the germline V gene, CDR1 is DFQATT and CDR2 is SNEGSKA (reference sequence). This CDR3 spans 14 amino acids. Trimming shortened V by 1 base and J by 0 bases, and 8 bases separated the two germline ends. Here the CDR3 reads CSARVGSSTDTQYF. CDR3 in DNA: TGCAGTGCTAGAGTGGGCAGCAGCACAGATACGCAGTATTTT.

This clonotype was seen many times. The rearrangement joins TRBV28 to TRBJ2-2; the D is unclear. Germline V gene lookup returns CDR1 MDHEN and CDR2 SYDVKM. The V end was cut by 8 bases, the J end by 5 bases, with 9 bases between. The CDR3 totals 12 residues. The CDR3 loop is CASGRVTGELFF. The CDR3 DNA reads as TGTGCCAGCGGTCGAGTTACCGGGGAGCTGTTTTTT.

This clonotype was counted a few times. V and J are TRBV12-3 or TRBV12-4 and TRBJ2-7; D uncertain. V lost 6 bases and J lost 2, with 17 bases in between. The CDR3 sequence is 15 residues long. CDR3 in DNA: TGTGCCAGCAGCCCAAGGACCTTAAGAACCTACGAGCAGTACTTC. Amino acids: CASSPRTLRTYEQYF.

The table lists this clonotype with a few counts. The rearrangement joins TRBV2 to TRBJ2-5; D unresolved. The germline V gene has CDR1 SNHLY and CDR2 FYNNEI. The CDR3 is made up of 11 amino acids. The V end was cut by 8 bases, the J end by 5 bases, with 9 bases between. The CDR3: CASDGGETQYF. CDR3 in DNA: TGTGCCAGCGACGGCGGCGAGACCCAGTACTTC.

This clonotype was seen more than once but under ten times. The CDR3 is CASRAQSFVNTEAFF. CDR3 in DNA: TGTGCCAGCAGGGCCCAATCCTTCGTGAACACTGAAGCTTTCTTT. The J gene is TRBJ1-1, the V gene TRBV28; D is unclear. CDR1 and CDR2 from the germline V gene are MDHEN and SYDVKM. V lost 6 bases and J 0 bases, leaving 14 bases between the germline ends. CDR3 size: 15 residues.

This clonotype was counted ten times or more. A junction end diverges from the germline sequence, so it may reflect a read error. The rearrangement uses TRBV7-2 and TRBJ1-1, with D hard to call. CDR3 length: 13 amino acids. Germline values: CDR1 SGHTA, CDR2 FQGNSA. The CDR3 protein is CASSSYPGTEAFF. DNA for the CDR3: TGTGCAAGCAGCTCGTACCCGGGCACTGAAGCTTTCTTT.

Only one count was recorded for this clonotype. CDR3 nucleotides: TGCGCCAGCAGCGTGGGACTAGCGGGAGGCAGGGGAGAGACCCAGTACTTC. Translated, it gives CASSVGLAGGRGETQYF. The chain recombines TRBV5-1 with TRBJ2-5, with 15 bases lining up with TRBD2. Germline CDR1 reads SGHRS; CDR2 reads YFSETQ. The CDR3 totals 17 residues. Trimming cost V 4 bases and J 4 bases; bases outside gene matches: 8.

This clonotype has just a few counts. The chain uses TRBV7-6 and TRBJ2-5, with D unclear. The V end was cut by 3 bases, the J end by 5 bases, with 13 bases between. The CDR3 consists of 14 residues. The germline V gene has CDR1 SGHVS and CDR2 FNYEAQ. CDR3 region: CASSLGSQRETQYF. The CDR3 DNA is TGTGCCAGCAGCTTGGGCAGTCAAAGGGAGACCCAGTACTTC.

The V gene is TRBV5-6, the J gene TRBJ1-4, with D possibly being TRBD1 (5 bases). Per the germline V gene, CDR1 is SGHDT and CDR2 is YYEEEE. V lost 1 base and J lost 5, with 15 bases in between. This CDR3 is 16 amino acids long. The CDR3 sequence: CASSLSPGRINEKLFF. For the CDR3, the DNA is TGTGCCAGCAGCTTGTCCCCGGGACGGATAAATGAAAAACTGTTTTTT.

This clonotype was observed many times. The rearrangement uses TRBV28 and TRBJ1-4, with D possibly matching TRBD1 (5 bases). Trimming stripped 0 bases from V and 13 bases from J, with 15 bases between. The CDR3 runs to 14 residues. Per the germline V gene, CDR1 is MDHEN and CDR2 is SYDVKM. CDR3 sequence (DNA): TGTGCCAGCAGTTTATGGGGGACGGGCTTAGGACTGTTTTTT. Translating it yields CASSLWGTGLGLFF.

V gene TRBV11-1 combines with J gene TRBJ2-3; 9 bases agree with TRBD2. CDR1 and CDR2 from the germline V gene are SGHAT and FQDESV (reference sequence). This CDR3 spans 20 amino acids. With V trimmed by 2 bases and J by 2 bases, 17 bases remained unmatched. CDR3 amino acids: CASSLPRRGGGASSTDTQYF. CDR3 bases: TGTGCCAGCAGCTTACCTCGGAGGGGCGGGGGGGCTTCCTCCACAGATACGCAGTATTTT.

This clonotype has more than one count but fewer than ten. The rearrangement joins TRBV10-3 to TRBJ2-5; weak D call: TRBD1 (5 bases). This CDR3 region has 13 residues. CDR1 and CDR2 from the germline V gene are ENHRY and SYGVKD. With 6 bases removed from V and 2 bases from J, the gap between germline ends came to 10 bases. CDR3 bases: TGTGCCATCAGCGACAGCTCGCAAGAGACCCAGTACTTC. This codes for CAISDSSQETQYF.

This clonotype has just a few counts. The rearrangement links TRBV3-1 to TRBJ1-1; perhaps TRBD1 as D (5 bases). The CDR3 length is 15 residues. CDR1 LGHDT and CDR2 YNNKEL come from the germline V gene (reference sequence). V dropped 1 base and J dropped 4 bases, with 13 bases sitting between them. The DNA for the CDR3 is TGTGCCAGCAGCCAAGTTTCAGGGCTTGGCACTGAAGCTTTCTTT. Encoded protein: CASSQVSGLGTEAFF.

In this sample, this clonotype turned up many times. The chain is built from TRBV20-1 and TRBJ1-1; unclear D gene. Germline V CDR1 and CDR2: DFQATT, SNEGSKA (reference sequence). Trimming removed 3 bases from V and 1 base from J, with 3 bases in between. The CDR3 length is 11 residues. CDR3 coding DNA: TGCAGTGCTAGTCGGAACACTGAAGCTTTCTTT. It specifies CSASRNTEAFF.

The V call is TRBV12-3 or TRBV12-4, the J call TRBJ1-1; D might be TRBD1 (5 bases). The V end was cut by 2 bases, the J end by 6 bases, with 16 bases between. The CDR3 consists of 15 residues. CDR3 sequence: CASSLPTAGGSEAFF. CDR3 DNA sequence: TGTGCCAGCAGTTTACCCACAGCGGGGGGGTCTGAAGCTTTCTTT.

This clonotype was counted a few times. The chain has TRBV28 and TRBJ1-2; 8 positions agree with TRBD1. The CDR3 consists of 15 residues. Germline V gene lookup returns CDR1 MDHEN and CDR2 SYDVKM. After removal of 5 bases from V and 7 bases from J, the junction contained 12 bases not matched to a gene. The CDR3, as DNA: TGTGCCAGCAGTACCCTTCGACAGGGGATCTCTGGCTACACCTTC. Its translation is CASSTLRQGISGYTF.

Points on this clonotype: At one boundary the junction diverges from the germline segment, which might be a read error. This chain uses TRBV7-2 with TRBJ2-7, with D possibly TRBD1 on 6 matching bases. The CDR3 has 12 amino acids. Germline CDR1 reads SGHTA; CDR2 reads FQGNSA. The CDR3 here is CASSLVSQGLNF. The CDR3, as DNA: TGTGCCAGCAGCTTAGTTTCACAGGGTCTAAACTTC. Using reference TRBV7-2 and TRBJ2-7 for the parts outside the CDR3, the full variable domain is GAGVSQSPSNKVTEKGKDVELRCDPISGHTALYWYRQSLGQGLEFLIYFQGNSAPDKSGLPSDRFSAERTGGSVSTLTIQRTQQEDSAVYLCASSLVSQGLNFGPGTRLTVT.

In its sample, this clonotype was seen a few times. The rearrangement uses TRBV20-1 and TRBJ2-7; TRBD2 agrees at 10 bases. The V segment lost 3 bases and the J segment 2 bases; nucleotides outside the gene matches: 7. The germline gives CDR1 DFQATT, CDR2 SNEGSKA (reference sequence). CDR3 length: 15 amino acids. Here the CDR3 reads CSASISAGGPYEQYF. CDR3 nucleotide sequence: TGCAGTGCTAGTATCTCAGCGGGGGGGCCCTACGAGCAGTACTTC.

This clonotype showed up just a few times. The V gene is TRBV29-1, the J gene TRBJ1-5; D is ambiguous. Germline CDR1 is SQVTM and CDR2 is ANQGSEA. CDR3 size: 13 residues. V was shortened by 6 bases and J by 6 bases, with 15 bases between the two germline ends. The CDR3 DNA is TGCAGCGTCTCGTCGGGAAATGGTCAGCCCCAGCATTTT. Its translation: CSVSSGNGQPQHF.

This CDR3 is CASSQGWGDLYEQYF. The CDR3 DNA reads TGTGCCAGCAGCCAGGGTTGGGGTGACCTCTACGAGCAGTACTTC. The genes are TRBV3-1 and TRBJ2-7; D not resolved. The V end was cut by 3 bases, the J end by 3 bases, with 15 bases between. CDR1 LGHDT and CDR2 YNNKEL come from the germline V gene (reference sequence). The CDR3 runs 15 residues.

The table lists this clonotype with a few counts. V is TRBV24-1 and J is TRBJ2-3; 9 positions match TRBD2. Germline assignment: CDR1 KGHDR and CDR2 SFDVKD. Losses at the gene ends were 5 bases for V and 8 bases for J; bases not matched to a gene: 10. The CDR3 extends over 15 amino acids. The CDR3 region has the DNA TGTGCCACCAGTGCCGGAGGCGGGGGGGCGAGTACGCAGTATTTT. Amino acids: CATSAGGGGASTQYF.

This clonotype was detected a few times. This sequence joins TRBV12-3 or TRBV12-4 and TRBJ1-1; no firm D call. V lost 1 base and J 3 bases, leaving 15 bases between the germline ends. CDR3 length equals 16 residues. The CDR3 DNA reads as TGTGCCAGCAGTTTAGTGGTTTCCAACCGCGACACTGAAGCTTTCTTT. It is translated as CASSLVVSNRDTEAFF.

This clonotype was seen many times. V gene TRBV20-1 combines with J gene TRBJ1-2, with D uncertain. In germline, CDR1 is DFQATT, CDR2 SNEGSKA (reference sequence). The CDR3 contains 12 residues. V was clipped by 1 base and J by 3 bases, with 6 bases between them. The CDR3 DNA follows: TGCAGTGCTAGAGCGAGGGACTATGGCTACACCTTC. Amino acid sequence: CSARARDYGYTF.

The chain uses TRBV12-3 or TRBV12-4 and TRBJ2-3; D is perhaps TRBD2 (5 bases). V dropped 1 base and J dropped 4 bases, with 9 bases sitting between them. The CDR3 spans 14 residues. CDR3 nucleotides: TGTGCCAGCAGTTTAGGCGTCGGGGCAGATACGCAGTATTTT. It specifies CASSLGVGADTQYF.

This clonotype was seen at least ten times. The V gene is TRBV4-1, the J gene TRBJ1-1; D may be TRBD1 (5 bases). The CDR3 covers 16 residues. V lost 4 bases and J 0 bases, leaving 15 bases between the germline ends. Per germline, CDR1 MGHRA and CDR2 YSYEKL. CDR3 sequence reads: CASSPRTGGMNTEAFF. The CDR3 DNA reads TGCGCCAGCAGCCCCCGGACGGGGGGAATGAACACTGAAGCTTTCTTT.